A single sample is the source of the 3 T cell receptor beta chains below, sequenced in a study of shared clonotypes between healthy human individuals. CD45RO-negative cells were positively selected for CCR7, leaving out terminally differentiated effector memory CD45RA+ cells. Measured with immunoSEQ multiplex PCR; TCRdb has only the in-frame clones, and not every one. The table records some 2 million clones, 85% to 95% of them present only once. Sequences were obtained from naive CD8+ T cells sorted from blood. The receptors come from a man younger than 30 in good health.

The sample holds one count of this clone. The same CDR3 arises from other DNA sequences in this sample as well. The V call is TRBV7-6, the J call TRBJ2-3, with D perhaps TRBD2 (5 bases). The CDR3 is 14 residues long. The V gene's germline CDR1 is SGHVS and CDR2 FNYEAQ. The ends were cut back, 1 base at V and 4 bases at J, with 9 bases in the middle. The CDR3 sequence: CASSLGGGPDTQYF. As DNA, the CDR3 is TGTGCCAGCAGCTTAGGAGGAGGTCCAGATACGCAGTATTTT.

The chain is built from TRBV6-1 and TRBJ2-7, with TRBD1 identical over 12 bases. Germline CDR1 MNHNS, CDR2 SASEGT. With V trimmed by 4 bases and J by 0 bases, 10 bases remained unmatched. The CDR3 consists of 18 residues. CDR3 sequence reads: CASSGRDRGPQYSYEQYF. The CDR3 nucleotides are TGTGCCAGCAGTGGACGGGACAGGGGGCCCCAATACTCCTACGAGCAGTACTTC.

Here the CDR3 DNA reads TGTGCCACCTCTCTCGGGACTAGCGGCGCTTACGAGCAGTACTTC. It is translated as CATSLGTSGAYEQYF. The chain couples TRBV27 to TRBJ2-7; 11 bases fit TRBD2. The CDR3 covers 15 residues. V lost 10 bases, J lost 4 bases, and 12 bases stayed unmatched. CDR1 and CDR2 (germline): MNHEY, SMNVEV (reference sequence).